This T cell receptor (beta chain) was identified during a study of T cells in Graves' hyperthyroidism and ophthalmopathy. This clonotype has ten or more counts. The germline CDR1 and CDR2 sequences are LNHDA and SQIVND (reference sequence). With 2 bases clipped from V and 2 bases from J, the junction kept 12 bases outside the gene matches. The CDR3 covers 18 residues. The investigators amplified TCR beta CDR3 regions from RNA transcripts. The primer set for the first-round RT-PCR of the TCR CDR3 was HTBI. TCRdb called the multiplex PCR reads again in MiXCR, with one record for every CDR3 protein. The sample has approximately 510,000 distinct CDR3 sequences; about 45% are singletons.

The sequence derives from an adult woman with Graves' disease, either hyperthyroidism or ophthalmopathy (not recorded which). Specimen: peripheral blood or thyroid tissue (not recorded which). The chain is built from TRBV19 and TRBJ1-5, with 7 bases lining up with TRBD1. In DNA form, the CDR3 reads TGTGCCAGTAGTATATTTAGGGGAGGGGGCGCCGGCAATCAGCCCCAGCATTTT. This sequence encodes CASSIFRGGGAGNQPQHF.